This passage covers 14 T cell receptor beta chains from one sample sequenced in a study of T-cell reconstitution after alpha-beta-depleted transplantation in children. Researchers prepared the TCRbeta library using unique molecular identifiers, the study reports. TCRdb independently ran MiXCR on the PCR reads; one entry per CDR3 protein. The table has hundreds of thousands of distinct CDR3 sequences, 10% to 15% seen once. The sequences come from PBMCs, mostly from graft donor cells, collected 360 days after TCRalphabeta/CD19-depleted stem cell transplant. These receptors all stem from a male patient under 18 who had a stem cell transplant for acute myeloid leukemia, so the T cells may come from the graft donor.

J is TRBJ2-3 and V is TRBV9; D may match TRBD1 or TRBD2 (6 bases each). The length of the CDR3 is 18 residues. Germline CDR1 is SGDLS and CDR2 is YYNGEE. The ends were cut back, 3 bases at V and 2 bases at J, with 22 bases in the middle. This CDR3 reads CASSALGGQDFSTDTQYF. The DNA for the CDR3 is TGTGCCAGCAGCGCCCTAGGGGGGCAGGATTTCTCCACAGATACGCAGTATTTT.

The V gene is TRBV7-9, the J gene TRBJ2-2, with D possibly being TRBD1 (5 bases). Trimming removed 5 bases at V and 0 bases at J, with 10 bases between. Germline V CDR1 and CDR2: SEHNR, FQNEAQ (reference sequence). The CDR3 is 15 amino acids. The CDR3 nucleotides are TGTGCCAGCAGCCCGCTGACAGCGAACACCGGGGAGCTGTTTTTT. Amino acids: CASSPLTANTGELFF.

The gene calls are TRBV12-3 or TRBV12-4 and TRBJ2-2; 7 bases map to TRBD2. This CDR3 has 15 residues. V was clipped by 4 bases and J by 1 base; unmatched bases: 3. CDR3 nucleotide sequence: TGTGCCAGCAGTTCTAGCGGTGAGAACACCGGGGAGCTGTTTTTT. Protein sequence: CASSSSGENTGELFF.

This clonotype was detected only a few times. The V call is TRBV19, the J call TRBJ2-1; 10 positions match TRBD1. Trimming removed 7 bases from V and 7 bases from J; junction bases left unmatched: 10. The CDR3 covers 15 residues. From germline, CDR1 is LNHDA and CDR2 SQIVND (reference sequence). CDR3 DNA sequence: TGTGCCAGTACTACCCCGGGACAGGGGCGGAATGAGCAGTTCTTC. Translation: CASTTPGQGRNEQFF. Full variable domain (missing parts from reference TRBV19 and TRBJ2-1): DGGITQSPKYLFRKEGQNVTLSCEQNLNHDAMYWYRQDPGQGLRLIYYSQIVNDFQKGDIAEGYSVSREKKESFPLTVTSAQKNPTAFYLCASTTPGQGRNEQFFGPGTRLTVL.

The V gene is TRBV7-9, the J gene TRBJ2-3, with 11 bases fitting TRBD2. Trimming cost V 4 bases and J 13 bases; bases outside gene matches: 13. The CDR3 totals 15 residues. From germline, CDR1 is SEHNR and CDR2 FQNEAQ (reference sequence). The CDR3, as DNA: TGTGCCAGCAGCTCTTACGCCTCACTAGCGGGAGTCGAGTATTTT. The encoded protein is CASSSYASLAGVEYF. Filled out from reference TRBV7-9 and TRBJ2-3, the complete variable domain reads DTGVSQNPRHKITKRGQNVTFRCDPISEHNRLYWYRQTLGQGPEFLTYFQNEAQLEKSRLLSDRFSAERPKGSFSTLEIQRTEQGDSAMYLCASSSYASLAGVEYFGPGTRLTVL.

The sample holds a few counts of this clonotype. V is TRBV14 and J is TRBJ2-1, with TRBD1 matching over 7 bases. Looked up from germline, CDR1 is SGHDN and CDR2 is FVKESK. V gave up 4 bases and J gave up 0 bases; unmatched junction bases: 6. This CDR3 has 16 residues. The DNA of the CDR3 is TGTGCCAGCAGCCGAGACAGGGTTCGCTCCTACAATGAGCAGTTCTTC. Translated: CASSRDRVRSYNEQFF.

This clonotype was detected a few times. The genes are TRBV3-1 and TRBJ2-7; tentatively, D is TRBD2 (5 bases). This CDR3 comprises 10 residues. The V gene's germline CDR1 is LGHDT and CDR2 YNNKEL (reference sequence). Trimming took off 8 bases at V and 6 bases at J, with 8 bases between the two ends. DNA for the CDR3: TGTGCCAGCGGGAGCTTCGAGCAGTACTTC. It codes for CASGSFEQYF.

This chain uses TRBV4-2 with TRBJ2-7; 8 bases line up with TRBD2. CDR3 size: 16 residues. CDR1 LGHNA and CDR2 YNFKEQ come from the germline V gene. V shed 1 base and J 2 bases; nucleotides not matched to a gene: 7. The CDR3: CASSQGTSGSAYEQYF. The CDR3 DNA reads TGTGCCAGCAGCCAAGGGACGAGCGGGAGTGCCTACGAGCAGTACTTC.

J is TRBJ2-7 and V is TRBV10-3, with 10 nucleotides matching TRBD2. The V gene end was trimmed by 7 bases and the J gene end by 6 bases; junction bases not matched to a gene: 9. Germline V gives CDR1 ENHRY, CDR2 SYGVKD. There are 14 residues in the CDR3. The DNA for the CDR3 is TGTGCCATCACCAGGACTAGCGGAGATGGCGAGCAGTACTTC. Its protein product is CAITRTSGDGEQYF.

This clonotype was found a few times. This chain uses TRBV29-1 with TRBJ1-2; a weak D match, TRBD1 (5 bases). V was clipped by 3 bases and J by 6 bases, with 11 bases between them. Per the germline V gene, CDR1 is SQVTM and CDR2 is ANQGSEA. The CDR3 totals 12 residues. The CDR3, as DNA: TGCAGCGTTGAGGCCTCAGGGCATGGCTACACCTTC. Protein product: CSVEASGHGYTF.

The gene calls are TRBV20-1 and TRBJ2-7; D not certain. This CDR3 is 13 amino acids long. CDR1 and CDR2 (germline): DFQATT, SNEGSKA (reference sequence). Trimming stripped 5 bases from V and 5 bases from J, with 16 bases between. The CDR3 region is CSASVSSAHEQYF. The CDR3 coding sequence is TGCAGTGCTTCAGTTTCCAGCGCACACGAGCAGTACTTC.

The V and J genes are TRBV29-1 and TRBJ2-7; D is uncertain. The V gene's germline CDR1 is SQVTM and CDR2 ANQGSEA. V shed 0 bases and J shed 0 bases, with 12 bases lying between them. The CDR3 runs 15 residues. This chain's CDR3 is CSVEDQGRHSYEQYF. CDR3 DNA: TGCAGCGTTGAAGATCAAGGCAGACACTCCTACGAGCAGTACTTC.

V is TRBV4-3 and J is TRBJ2-2; possible D gene TRBD2, 5 bases. CDR3 length equals 15 residues. Per germline, CDR1 LGHNA and CDR2 YSLEER. V was trimmed by 0 bases and J by 5 bases, leaving 10 bases between them. The DNA for the CDR3 is TGCGCCAGCAGCCAAGATGCGGGCCTAACCGGGGAGCTGTTTTTT. It encodes CASSQDAGLTGELFF.

This clonotype was seen only a few times. This rearrangement joins TRBV19 to TRBJ1-1; D unclear. The CDR3 spans 16 residues. Trimming removed 10 bases from V and 4 bases from J, with 25 bases in between. The V gene's germline CDR1 is LNHDA and CDR2 SQIVND (reference sequence). The CDR3, as DNA: TGTGCCACCCGAATGGAGGTTTGGCGCGAGGGCACTGAAGCTTTCTTT. It translates to CATRMEVWREGTEAFF.